The source of this T cell receptor (beta chain) is a study of vaccination and CD4 T cells after COVID-19. Across the whole study: At a median approximately 100 days (range 35 to 161) after diagnosis, post-COVID samples were drawn. Study results and caveats: Reactive clone data from convalescent patients indicated a median of 86.3% appearing only post-vaccination.

V gave up 3 bases and J gave up 6 bases; unmatched junction bases: 10. CDR3 length: 16 residues. The germline V gene has CDR1 MNHNS and CDR2 SASEGT. This clonotype was observed a handful of times. Its cognate antigen is unknown. The Oncomine TCR Beta short-read assay was what sequenced the DNA obtained from cultured CD4+ T cells. Genomic DNA was taken out of cultured CD4+ T cells by extraction. TCRdb re-called the PCR reads with MiXCR, one entry per CDR3 protein. In the table there are about 21,000 distinct CDR3 sequences, roughly 34% of which are singletons. Indicated treatment: roughly ten-day PBMC culture with coronavirus spike peptide pools or control peptides (ViraFEST assay).

The sequenced sample was CD4+ T cells from blood, cultured in vitro, obtained before SARS-CoV-2 vaccination. This TCR was sampled from a human donor who had recovered from COVID-19. The genes are TRBV6-1 and TRBJ1-3; 8 bases are a match to TRBD1. The CDR3 region is CASSDYDRGFENTIYF. The CDR3 DNA follows: TGTGCCAGCAGTGATTACGACAGGGGATTCGAAAACACCATATATTTT.